This T cell receptor beta chain was captured by sequencing in a study of blood T cell repertoires in COVID-19 (dated by TCRdb to about 2020). About the investigation overall: Samples from collaborators originated in the United States, Italy and Spain and spanned both the acute and convalescent phases of COVID-19. The sample metadata nearly always contained a de-identified subject ID, COVID-19 status, age in years and sex. The prospective study material was composed of cDNA or gDNA derived from T cells, B-cell-depleted T cells, or PBMCs. The repertoires were made available in a free public database intended to serve as a resource for research on the immune response to SARS-CoV-2. The samples were drawn from two sources: the first 160 participants of the ongoing ImmuneRACE study, and over 1,000 subjects contributed by 6 global collaborators. Deeply sampled blood TCRbeta repertoires from subjects exposed to, actively infected with, or recovered from COVID-19 were included in the dataset. Where available, HLA class I and class II types were taken from metadata supplied by the sample provider and were not determined by assay-based typing.

TCRbeta CDR3 regions were amplified from genomic DNA by means of the immunoSEQ Assay, a bias-controlled multiplex PCR. Per the authors' processing: The number of nucleated cells in each sample was estimated from the amplification of reference gene primers within the assay. To quantify the absolute abundance of each unique TCRbeta CDR3 rearrangement, sequence reads were collapsed and filtered. For each sample, productive Simpson clonality was calculated by taking the square root of Simpson's diversity index across productive rearrangements. This immuneACCESS table, as held by TCRdb, lists in-frame sequences with V and J called but not all clones. Of the missing ones, under half trace to an unresolved V gene in checked studies; the others have no known cause. V, J and clone size are those of that table, while D and trimming were read from the DNA. A total of roughly 280,000 clones appear in this sample, 89% of them only once. Approximately 2% of the sample rests with the top ten.

The CDR3 covers 16 residues, taking in both the cysteine and the phenylalanine. Just the 48-base CDR3 DNA is kept, in frame starting at base 1. The CDR1 and CDR2 encoded by the germline V gene are SGHRS and YFSETQ. V drops 0 bases and J drops 2 bases, leaving 12 bases in between. Participants in the prospective study were enrolled through a virtual design, were aged roughly 18 to 100 years, and lived in roughly 25 United States geographic areas. In the prospective study, participants were assigned to cohorts based on the clinical history participants reported in a screening survey and a study questionnaire. Recovered participants in ImmuneRACE Cohort 3 were defined by two consecutive negative NP/OP PCR tests, clearance by a healthcare professional, or resolution of symptoms. Each participant in the prospective study had whole blood, serum and a nasopharyngeal or oropharyngeal swab collected by mobile phlebotomists. Participants in the prospective study had the option to provide additional blood draws and questionnaires over a roughly 2-month period. Before DNA extraction, blood samples from the prospective study were shipped at room temperature or frozen.

What the research found in general, with its limitations: The quantity of clinical and demographic metadata differed by source and by participant and was supplied without curation.

As for this clone: The specificity of this receptor is unknown. No much larger clone is present one base from it, and per-base qualities are unavailable.

This receptor was obtained from a woman aged 55-70 years who had recovered from COVID-19. Sequenced material: PBMCs or T cells enriched from blood (not recorded which). The chain joins TRBV5-1 to TRBJ2-1; the D segment could be TRBD2, given 5 matching bases. CDR3 region: CASSLAMGSTYNEQFF. The DNA reads as follows: TGCGCCAGCAGCTTGGCTATGGGGAGCACCTACAATGAGCAGTTCTTC.